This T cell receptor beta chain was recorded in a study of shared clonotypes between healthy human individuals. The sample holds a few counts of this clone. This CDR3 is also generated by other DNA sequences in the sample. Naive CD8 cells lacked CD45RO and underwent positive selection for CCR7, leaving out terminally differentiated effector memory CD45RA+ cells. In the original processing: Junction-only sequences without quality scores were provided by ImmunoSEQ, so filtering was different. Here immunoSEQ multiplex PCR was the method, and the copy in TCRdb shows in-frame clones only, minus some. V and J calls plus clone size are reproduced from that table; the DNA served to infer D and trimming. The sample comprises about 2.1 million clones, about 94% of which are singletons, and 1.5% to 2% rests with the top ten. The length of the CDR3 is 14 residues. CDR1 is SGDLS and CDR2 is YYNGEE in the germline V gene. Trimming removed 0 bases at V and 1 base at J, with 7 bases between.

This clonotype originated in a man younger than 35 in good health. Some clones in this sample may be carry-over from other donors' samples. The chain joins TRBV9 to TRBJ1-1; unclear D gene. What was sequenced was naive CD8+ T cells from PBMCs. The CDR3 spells CASSVDGKNTEAFF. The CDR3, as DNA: TGTGCCAGCAGCGTAGACGGAAAGAACACTGAAGCTTTCTTT.